This entry features one TCR beta chain sequence. What it binds is not known. CDR3 length: 14 amino acids. Germline lookup yields CDR1 MNHNS and CDR2 SASEGT. Trimming left V 7 bases short and J 1 base short, with 13 bases between. This sample stems from a study of TIL therapy for anti-PD-1-resistant metastatic lung cancer. About the study: Tumors had a median PD-L1 proportion score of about 6%. Tumors carried a median about 1.6 non-synonymous mutations per megabase. Study-wide points: After infusion, TIL clonotypes partly replaced peripheral T cells and declined over months.

The time point here: pre-treatment sample, taken before nivolumab and TIL therapy. Adults with stage 4 NSCLC were enrolled in a phase I trial. The libraries were made with immunoSEQ v3. Produced via immunoSEQ multiplex PCR; TCRdb's table is partial and in-frame only. This sample carries 45,000 to 75,000 clones, around 69% of them seen once, and the ten largest clones take roughly 7.2%. This clonotype was sampled from a person between 25 and 79 years old with non-small cell lung cancer. The input for sequencing was blood, taken at baseline. The V call is TRBV6-1, the J call TRBJ1-1, with TRBD1 as a possible D gene (5 bases). CDR3 bases: TGTGCCAGCATAGCTGGGACGGCGAACACTGAAGCTTTCTTT. This gives the protein CASIAGTANTEAFF.